The clone carrying this T cell receptor beta chain was detected a few times. Its target is not known. This CDR3 region has 16 residues. CDR1 and CDR2 from the germline V gene are SGHTA and FQGNSA. V was pared by 1 base and J by 8 bases, with 20 bases between. The authors reverse transcribed all of the isolated RNA, so sequencing captured expressed TCRB transcripts. Here immunoSEQ multiplex PCR was the method, and the copy in TCRdb shows in-frame clones only, minus some. The table has 300,000 to 400,000 clones, 9.6% seen once. This sample is part of a study of beta chain features in type 1 diabetes. Overall study findings and caveats: People with Type 1 diabetes carried modestly yet significantly shorter TCRB CDR3s in all four CD4+ subsets.

CD45RO/CCR7/CD25/CD127/CD95/CD27 sorting isolated CD4+ naive, central memory, regulatory and stem cell-like memory cells. V usage is TRBV7-2 and J usage is TRBJ1-2; D unresolved. The specimen sequenced was central memory CD4+ T cells from blood. The sequence came from a man aged 25-45 years with type 1 diabetes. CDR3 protein: CASSLGLSWLAVGYTF. The CDR3 DNA is TGTGCCAGCAGCTTAGGGCTAAGCTGGCTTGCGGTCGGCTACACCTTC.